This TCR beta chain was retrieved from a study of T-cell reconstitution after alpha-beta-depleted transplantation in children. The TCRbeta library incorporated unique molecular identifiers. TCRdb independently ran MiXCR on the PCR reads; one entry per CDR3 protein. This table has roughly 790,000 distinct CDR3 sequences, roughly 16% appearing once. CDR3 size: 15 residues. In germline, CDR1 is LGHDT, CDR2 YNNKEL (reference sequence). The trim removed 4 bases at V and 0 bases at J, leaving 6 bases unmatched. Source: PBMCs, mostly from graft donor cells, taken 360 days after TCRalphabeta/CD19-depleted stem cell transplant. The chain recombines TRBV3-1 with TRBJ2-7; 7 positions match TRBD2. The source of this sequence is a male patient aged 10 to 17 who had a stem cell transplant for acute lymphoblastic leukemia, so the T cells may come from the graft donor. In DNA, the CDR3 is TGTGCCAGCAGCCCGGAACTAGCGCTCTCCTACGAGCAGTACTTC. This sequence encodes CASSPELALSYEQYF.